This note documents a single T cell receptor (beta chain) sequence. The antigen is undetermined. This CDR3 is built from 15 residues. CDR1 DFQATT and CDR2 SNEGSKA come from the germline V gene (reference sequence). The trim removed 6 bases at V and 5 bases at J, leaving 10 bases unmatched. The data originate from a study of T cells in Graves' hyperthyroidism and ophthalmopathy. Findings and caveats of the study: Researchers report that a 13 V-J model separated ophthalmopathy from stable hyperthyroidism. Blood samples included most of the expanded thyroid clonotypes exceeding 0.001.

TCR beta CDR3 regions were amplified from RNA. Using the HTBI primer set, a first-round RT-PCR was run on the TCR CDR3. TCRdb re-analysed the multiplex PCR reads in MiXCR, keeping a single row per CDR3 protein. The repertoire has roughly 290,000 distinct CDR3 sequences, roughly 15% of them found once; the top ten carry around 8%. This sequence originates from a woman between 35 and 50 years old with Graves' hyperthyroidism. The sequenced material came from blood. This chain connects TRBV20-1 to TRBJ2-5; 12 nucleotides line up with TRBD2. The CDR3 DNA is TGCAGTGCCCCTAACCCTAGCGGGAGGGGGGAGACCCAGTACTTC. Translating it yields CSAPNPSGRGETQYF.